This entry lists 10 T cell receptor beta chains sequenced from one sample in a study of cytomegalovirus exposure and HLA in healthy donors. Clones were sequenced by immunoSEQ multiplex PCR, and TCRdb holds only the in-frame ones, with some missing. The table records 95,000 to 150,000 clones, 85% to 90% of them present only once. The sample consisted of PBMCs. The receptors shown here come from a young woman in good health and CMV-seronegative.

This chain uses TRBV5-3 with TRBJ2-2; a possible D gene is TRBD1 (6 bases). TRBV5-3 is known as an ORF, though its function is uncertain. The CDR3 covers 22 residues. Trimming left V 1 base short and J 7 bases short, with 35 bases between. As DNA, the CDR3 is TGTGCCAGAAGCTTGAGATCCCCGCCCGTGACAGGATTCGGGATGGAGAACGGGGAGCTGTTTTTT. It translates to CARSLRSPPVTGFGMENGELFF.

This clone was seen once. V and J are TRBV5-6 and TRBJ2-1, with 14 bases identical to TRBD2. The V and J ends lost 4 bases and 9 bases, in that order; junction bases with no gene match: 9. The germline CDR1 and CDR2 sequences are SGHDT and YYEEEE. This CDR3 spans 16 amino acids. The CDR3 sequence: CASSEQTSGGAGEQFF. CDR3 DNA: TGTGCCAGCAGCGAGCAGACTAGCGGGGGGGCGGGTGAGCAGTTCTTC.

The V and J genes are TRBV5-1 and TRBJ2-2; 7 positions match TRBD2. The CDR3 has 18 residues. The V gene's germline CDR1 is SGHRS and CDR2 YFSETQ. The V segment lost 4 bases and the J segment 0 bases; nucleotides outside the gene matches: 12. CDR3 sequence (DNA): TGCGCCAGCAGCCCGAAAGGACTAGTCAGGACGAACACCGGGGAGCTGTTTTTT. It translates to CASSPKGLVRTNTGELFF.

The rearrangement joins TRBV9 to TRBJ2-2; the match to TRBD2 covers 12 bases. The CDR3 has 20 amino acids. J was trimmed by 4 bases and V by 4 bases; bases with no gene match: 17. The germline gives CDR1 SGDLS, CDR2 YYNGEE. Here the CDR3 reads CASSPPSGTSGPRSTGELFF. The CDR3 DNA follows: TGTGCCAGCAGCCCCCCTTCCGGGACTAGCGGGCCTCGAAGCACCGGGGAGCTGTTTTTT.

The rearrangement links TRBV28 to TRBJ2-5; D not resolved. Germline CDR1 reads MDHEN; CDR2 reads SYDVKM. V dropped 5 bases and J dropped 4 bases, with 14 bases sitting between them. The CDR3 consists of 14 residues. In DNA form, the CDR3 reads TGTGCCAGCAGTCCCCTAAACCGGTTAGAGACCCAGTACTTC. Translating it yields CASSPLNRLETQYF.

V usage is TRBV27 and J usage is TRBJ1-2; D is perhaps TRBD1 (6 bases). The CDR3 totals 13 residues. Germline CDR1 and CDR2: MNHEY and SMNVEV (reference sequence). Trimming cost V 4 bases and J 2 bases, with 8 bases left between them. CDR3 bases: TGTGCCAGCAGTTCCGGGACAAACTATGGCTACACCTTC. Protein: CASSSGTNYGYTF.

The chain has TRBV19 and TRBJ1-2, with TRBD1 identical over 7 bases. V was pared by 4 bases and J by 7 bases, with 12 bases of the junction left unmatched. CDR1 and CDR2 (germline): LNHDA, SQIVND (reference sequence). This CDR3 spans 15 amino acids. The CDR3 DNA reads as TGTGCCAGTAGTAAAGGGGGCTACGAAGCGGGTGGCTACACCTTC. This codes for CASSKGGYEAGGYTF.

The genes are TRBV5-1 and TRBJ1-1, with unresolved D. Trimming removed 4 bases at V and 5 bases at J, with 15 bases between. CDR3 size: 14 residues. Germline V gene sequence: CDR1 SGHRS, CDR2 YFSETQ. CDR3 DNA: TGCGCCAGCAGCCCCTCTGGGAGAGGGACTGAAGCTTTCTTT. This sequence encodes CASSPSGRGTEAFF.

The chain is built from TRBV5-1 and TRBJ1-2; no firm D call. In germline, CDR1 is SGHRS, CDR2 YFSETQ. The CDR3 consists of 18 residues. Trimming cost V 7 bases and J 0 bases, with 25 bases left between them. CDR3 sequence: CASSLRGPGTLANYGYTF. CDR3 in DNA: TGCGCCAGCTCCCTCAGAGGGCCGGGAACCTTAGCTAACTATGGCTACACCTTC.

In this sample, this clone turned up once. The chain employs TRBV25-1 and TRBJ2-3; 8 nucleotides align to TRBD2. This CDR3 region has 15 residues. The V segment lost 2 bases and the J segment 2 bases; nucleotides outside the gene matches: 3. Germline V gene sequence: CDR1 MGHDK, CDR2 SYGVNS. CDR3 region: CASSERGGFTDTQYF. In DNA form, the CDR3 reads TGTGCCAGCAGTGAACGCGGGGGGTTCACAGATACGCAGTATTTT. The complete variable domain, with remaining parts taken from reference TRBV25-1 and TRBJ2-3, reads EADIYQTPRYLVIGTGKKITLECSQTMGHDKMYWYQQDPGMELHLIHYSYGVNSTEKGDLSSESTVSRIRTEHFPLTLESARPSHTSQYLCASSERGGFTDTQYFGPGTRLTVL.